This T cell receptor beta chain was retrieved from a study of T cells after yellow fever vaccination (dated 2019 in TCRdb). Background for the entire study: Libraries from fractions with low cell numbers were prepared with the SMART-Seq v4 Ultra Low Input RNA kit. Blood was drawn at multiple timepoints before and after primary and secondary immunization, with bulk PBMC replicates and cell subsets isolated. Two healthy male donors, one aged 18 to 30 and one aged 30 to 40 years, made up the cohort. Bulk TCR alpha and beta repertoires were sequenced longitudinally to track T-cell clones before and after primary and booster YFV17D yellow fever vaccination. General findings and caveats noted by the study authors: The secondary T-cell response was found to be weaker but faster than the primary response, with a peak reached on day 5 rather than on day 15. A small share of clonotypes occurred in both CD4 and CD8 compartments, likely arising from convergent recombination. After the booster, most clones that had expanded after primary vaccination were detected again (around 97% of CD4 and around nine tenths of CD8), suggesting broad maintenance of memory. FACS-sorted repertoires could contain abundant contaminating clonotypes from the bulk population, so computational filtering was required. The study included only a couple of donors, which limits how far the findings can be generalized.

Synthesis of TCR cDNA relied on 5'RACE template switching, a step that introduced a universal primer site along with unique molecular identifiers. Priming for cDNA synthesis came from both the TCR alpha and TCR beta constant segments. Library amplification involved two PCR steps, and the second step added sample barcodes and sequencing adapters. Libraries were sequenced on Illumina HiSeq 2500 (2x100 bp) or NovaSeq (2x150 bp). On the study's bioinformatics: MIGEC was used to demultiplex reads and collapse the reads into UMI consensus sequences, and MiXCR was used for V(D)J alignment. Clonotypes responding to the vaccine were identified with edgeR on replicate PBMC samples, with the criteria of FDR below 0.01 and a log2 fold change above 5 up to day 15. CD4 or CD8 identity was assigned to each bulk clonotype according to whether the clonotype was present at higher abundance in the sequenced CD4 repertoire or the sequenced CD8 repertoire. TCRdb trimmed the raw reads at Q25, called clones with MiXCR and kept productive beta chains. When rows share a CDR3 protein, they turn into one entry using the most common DNA and genes. What appears here as the V and J calls and clone size reflects TCRdb's work, not the paper's. This sample holds approximately 510,000 distinct CDR3 sequences; 20% to 25% were observed only once. Around 17% of the sample is taken by the ten largest.

Only a few counts were recorded for this clonotype. There is no known antigen for this receptor. No base quality values were provided; no much bigger clone lies one nucleotide off. Trimming removed 1 base from V and 6 bases from J, leaving 22 bases between the germline ends. The CDR3 numbers 17 residues from cysteine through valine. Here the CDR3 DNA is all that survives: 51 bases in frame from base 1. The germline V gene sets CDR1 to SGHDN and CDR2 to FVKESK. The sample's treatment or condition, from its label and the paper: live attenuated yellow fever vaccine strain. At every blood-draw timepoint, two biological replicates of bulk PBMCs were collected. PBMCs were isolated from peripheral blood using a standard Ficoll-Paque protocol. TriZol was used to extract RNA from bulk PBMCs, CD4 and CD8 fractions, and dextramer-positive and dextramer-negative fractions.

The chain is made from TRBV14 and TRBJ2-7; no D gene can be assigned with confidence. The sequence came from a man between 18 and 29 years old who received the YFV17D yellow fever vaccine. The source was PBMCs, collected roughly 20 days after the first yellow fever vaccination. The DNA sequence follows: TGTGCCAGCAGCCAAGCGGTGTTCGGGTATGTGGACCGCGAGCAGTACGTC. This codes for CASSQAVFGYVDREQYV.